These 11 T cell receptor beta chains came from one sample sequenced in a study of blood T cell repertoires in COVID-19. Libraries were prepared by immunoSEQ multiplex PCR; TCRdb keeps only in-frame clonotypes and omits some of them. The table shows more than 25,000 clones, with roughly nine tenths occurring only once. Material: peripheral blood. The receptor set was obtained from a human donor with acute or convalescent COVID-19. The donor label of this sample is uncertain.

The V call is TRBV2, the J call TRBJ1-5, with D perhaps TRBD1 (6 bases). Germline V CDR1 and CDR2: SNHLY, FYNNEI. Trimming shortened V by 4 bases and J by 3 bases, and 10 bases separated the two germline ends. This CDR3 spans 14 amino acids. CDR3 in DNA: TGTGCCAGCAGTGCTCAGGGGATCAATCAGCCCCAGCATTTT. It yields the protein CASSAQGINQPQHF.

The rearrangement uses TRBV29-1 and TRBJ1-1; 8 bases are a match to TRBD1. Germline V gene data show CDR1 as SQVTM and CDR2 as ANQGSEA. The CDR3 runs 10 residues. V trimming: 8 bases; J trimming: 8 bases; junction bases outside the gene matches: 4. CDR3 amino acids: CSSGDREAFF. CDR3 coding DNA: TGCAGCTCGGGGGACAGGGAAGCTTTCTTT.

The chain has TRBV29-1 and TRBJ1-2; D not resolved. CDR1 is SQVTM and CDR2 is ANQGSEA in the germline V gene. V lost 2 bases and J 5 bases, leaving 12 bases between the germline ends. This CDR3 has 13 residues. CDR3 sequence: CSVEPSDTYGYTF. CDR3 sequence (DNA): TGCAGCGTTGAACCCTCAGACACTTATGGCTACACCTTC.

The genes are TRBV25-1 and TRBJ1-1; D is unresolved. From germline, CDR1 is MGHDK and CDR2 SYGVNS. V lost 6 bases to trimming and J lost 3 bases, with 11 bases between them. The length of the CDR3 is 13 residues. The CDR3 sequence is CASRMARYTEAFF. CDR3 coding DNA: TGTGCCAGCAGAATGGCTAGGTACACTGAAGCTTTCTTT. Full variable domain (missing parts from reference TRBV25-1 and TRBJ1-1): EADIYQTPRYLVIGTGKKITLECSQTMGHDKMYWYQQDPGMELHLIHYSYGVNSTEKGDLSSESTVSRIRTEHFPLTLESARPSHTSQYLCASRMARYTEAFFGQGTRLTVV.

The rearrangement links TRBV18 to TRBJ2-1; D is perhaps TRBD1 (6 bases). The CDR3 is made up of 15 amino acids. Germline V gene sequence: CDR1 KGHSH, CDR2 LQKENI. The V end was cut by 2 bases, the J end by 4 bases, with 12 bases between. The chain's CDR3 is CASSPGGQGYNEQFF. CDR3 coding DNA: TGTGCCAGCTCACCAGGGGGACAAGGGTACAATGAGCAGTTCTTC.

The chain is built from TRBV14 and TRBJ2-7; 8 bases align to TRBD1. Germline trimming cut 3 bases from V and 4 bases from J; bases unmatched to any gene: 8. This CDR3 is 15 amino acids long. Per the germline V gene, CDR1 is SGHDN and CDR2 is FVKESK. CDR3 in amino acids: CASSHNPRTGYEQYF. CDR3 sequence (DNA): TGTGCCAGCAGCCATAATCCCCGGACAGGGTACGAGCAGTACTTC.

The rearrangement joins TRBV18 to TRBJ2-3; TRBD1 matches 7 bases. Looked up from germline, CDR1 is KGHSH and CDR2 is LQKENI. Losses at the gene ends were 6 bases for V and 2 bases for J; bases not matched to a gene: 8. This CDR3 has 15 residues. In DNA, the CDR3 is TGTGCCAGCTCTCCGGGACAGACGATCACAGATACGCAGTATTTT. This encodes CASSPGQTITDTQYF.

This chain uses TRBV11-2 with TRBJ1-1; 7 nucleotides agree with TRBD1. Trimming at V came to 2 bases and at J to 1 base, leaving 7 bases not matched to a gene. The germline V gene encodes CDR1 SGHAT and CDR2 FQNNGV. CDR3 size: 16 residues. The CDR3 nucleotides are TGTGCCAGCAGCTTAATGACAGGGCGAGGGAACACTGAAGCTTTCTTT. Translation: CASSLMTGRGNTEAFF.

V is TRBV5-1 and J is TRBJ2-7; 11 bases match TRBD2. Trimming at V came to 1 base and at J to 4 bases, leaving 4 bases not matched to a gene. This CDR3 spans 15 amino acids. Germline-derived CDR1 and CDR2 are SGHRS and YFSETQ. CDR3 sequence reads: CASSLSSGGRYEQYF. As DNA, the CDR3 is TGCGCCAGCAGCTTGTCTAGCGGGGGGCGGTACGAGCAGTACTTC. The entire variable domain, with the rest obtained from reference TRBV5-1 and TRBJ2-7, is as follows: KAGVTQTPRYLIKTRGQQVTLSCSPISGHRSVSWYQQTPGQGLQFLFEYFSETQRNKGNFPGRFSGRQFSNSRSEMNVSTLELGDSALYLCASSLSSGGRYEQYFGPGTRLTVT.

The CDR3, as DNA: TGTGCCAGCAGCCCGGGAGGTCCGGGTGAGACCCAGTACTTC. Translated, it gives CASSPGGPGETQYF. V is TRBV7-3 and J is TRBJ2-5, with TRBD2 matching over 7 bases. The CDR3 sequence is 14 residues long. J was trimmed by 5 bases and V by 5 bases; bases with no gene match: 8. Germline loops: CDR1 SGHTA, CDR2 FQGTGA.

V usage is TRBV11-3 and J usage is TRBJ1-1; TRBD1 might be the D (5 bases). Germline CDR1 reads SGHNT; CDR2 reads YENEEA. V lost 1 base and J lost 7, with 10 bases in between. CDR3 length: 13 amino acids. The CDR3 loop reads CASSLVPGGEAFF. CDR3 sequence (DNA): TGTGCCAGCAGCTTAGTTCCGGGGGGTGAAGCTTTCTTT.